This TCR beta chain stems from a study of long-term antiretroviral therapy in people with HIV. Findings and caveats of the study: Clones showing expansion before ART dominated the repertoire at all time points. Diversity increased after ART yet remained lower than in transplant donor controls.

In regard to this clone: The antigen remains unidentified.

With 3 bases clipped from V and 13 bases from J, the junction kept 7 bases outside the gene matches. The germline V gene encodes CDR1 PRHDT and CDR2 FYEKMQ (reference sequence). The CDR3 loop spans 12 amino acids. Assay version v3.0 of immunoSEQ was used, and it was run at survey level. Sequencing was designed to cover roughly 40,000-55,000 T-cell genomes in each sample. TCRdb keeps only in-frame clones here, not all; method: immunoSEQ multiplex PCR. The data contain around 27,000 clones, 70% to 90% of them singletons. The chain recombines TRBV13 with TRBJ1-2, with 8 bases matching TRBD1. Sequenced here: unsorted PBMCs, sampled around 4.5 years after starting antiretroviral therapy. This clonotype was obtained from a man younger than 45 with HIV. The CDR3 loop reads CASSLETGAPTF. As DNA, the CDR3 is TGTGCCAGCAGCTTGGAGACAGGGGCCCCCACCTTC.